The clone carrying this TCR beta chain was seen at least ten times. There were TCR beta CDR3 regions amplified from RNA transcripts. Carried out on the TCR CDR3, a first-round RT-PCR used the HTBI primer set. From the multiplex PCR reads, TCRdb called clonotypes with MiXCR, one entry per CDR3 protein. This sample has about 200,000 distinct CDR3 sequences, with around 17% found just once. The data stem from a study of T cells in Graves' hyperthyroidism and ophthalmopathy. Germline-derived CDR1 and CDR2 are SEHNR and FQNEAQ (reference sequence). Trimming shortened V by 5 bases and J by 4 bases, and 14 bases separated the two germline ends. The CDR3 contains 14 residues.

The origin of this receptor is a woman aged 50 to 60 with Graves' hyperthyroidism. The sequenced sample consisted of blood. The chain recombines TRBV7-9 with TRBJ2-5; tentative D call: TRBD1 (5 bases). CDR3 protein: CASSPIGRAETQYF. The CDR3 nucleotides read TGTGCCAGCAGCCCCATCGGCAGGGCAGAGACCCAGTACTTC.